A selection of T cell receptor beta chains follows, all from one sample in a study of T-cell memory formation after mild COVID-19. TCRdb re-called the 5' RACE reads through MiXCR, storing one row per CDR3 protein. The table lists around 200,000 distinct CDR3 sequences, under 20% of them singletons, with around 2% in the top ten. Sequenced: PBMCs or a T cell subset sorted from them (not recorded which). These receptor sequences come from an adult woman who had mild COVID-19 (a few samples of this study predate the infection). Cell type and time point are not known. The CDR3 runs from the conserved cysteine through the conserved F or W. A D gene is named only where the DNA matches it firmly. A row's size may be missing; if present it is once, few, many or a size class.

TRBJ2-3 | TRBD2 | TRBV19 | NA | TGTGCCAGTAGTATAGTAAGCGGGAGGGGCACAGATACGCAGTATTTT | CASSIVSGRGTDTQYF
TRBJ1-6 | NA | TRBV20-1 | few | TGCAGTGCTCTTGCACTCGGACAGAGAAATTCACCCCTCCACTTT | CSALALGQRNSPLHF
TRBJ2-3 | TRBD2 | TRBV9 | many | TGTGCCAGCAGCACCATAGCGGGGAGCACAGATACGCAGTATTTT | CASSTIAGSTDTQYF
TRBJ2-4 | NA | TRBV12-3/TRBV12-4 | NA | TGTGCCAGCATGTCCCAGGGGAGCATTCAGTACTTC | CASMSQGSIQYF
TRBJ2-7 | TRBD1 | TRBV27 | few | TGTGCCAGCAACACTCGAGGACAGGGAAGGGAGGAGCAGTACTTC | CASNTRGQGREEQYF
TRBJ2-7 | TRBD2 | TRBV29-1 | NA | TGCAGCCCAAGACTAGCGGGCACCTACTTC | CSPRLAGTYF
TRBJ2-1 | TRBD2 | TRBV12-3/TRBV12-4 | NA | TGTGCCAGCAGACCCGGGACTAGAATCTACAATGAGCAGTTCTTC | CASRPGTRIYNEQFF
TRBJ1-2 | NA | TRBV20-1 | few | TGCAGTGCCAACTCAGGGGTATCTAACTATGGCTACACCTTC | CSANSGVSNYGYTF
TRBJ2-1 | TRBD1 | TRBV7-3 | NA | TGTGCCAGCAGCTTAATGGGTACGGGACAGGTACATGAGCAGTTCTTC | CASSLMGTGQVHEQFF
TRBJ2-5 | NA | TRBV15 | many | TGTGCCACCAGCAGAGATGCGGAGACCCAGTACTTC | CATSRDAETQYF
TRBJ1-1 | NA | TRBV15 | NA | TGTGCCACCAGCAGAGGGGGGGGTCAGGGTCGAATGAACACTGAAGCTTTCTTT | CATSRGGGQGRMNTEAFF
TRBJ2-5 | TRBD1 | TRBV27 | NA | TGTGCCAGCACCCTGGACAGGGAAGAGACCCAGTACTTC | CASTLDREETQYF
TRBJ1-1 | TRBD1 | TRBV12-3/TRBV12-4 | NA | TGTGCCAGCAGCTACAACAGGGGCTACACTGAAGCTTTCTTT | CASSYNRGYTEAFF
TRBJ2-2 | NA | TRBV2 | NA | TGTGCCAGCAGTCTCATAAAACGCACCGGGGAGCTGTTTTTT | CASSLIKRTGELFF